This TCR beta chain comes out of a study of glioma-infiltrating T cells after dendritic cell vaccination. Across the study: Autologous tumor lysate was loaded overnight onto monocyte-derived dendritic cells grown seven to eight days with IL-4 and GM-CSF.

The table came from immunoSEQ multiplex PCR; TCRdb's copy has only in-frame clones and leaves some out. The data contain 65,000 to 80,000 clones, approximately 80% of them singletons. Germline values: CDR1 ENHRY, CDR2 SYGVKD. Trimming took off 3 bases at V and 7 bases at J, with 15 bases between the two ends. The CDR3 contains 15 residues. The sequence derives from a human donor with glioblastoma. This rearrangement joins TRBV10-3 to TRBJ2-2; D perhaps matches TRBD1 (6 bases). The sequences come from blood, collected before dendritic cell vaccination. CDR3 nucleotides: TGTGCCATCAGTGATTCAGGGGAAAATAGCGGGGAGCTGTTTTTT. Amino acids: CAISDSGENSGELFF.